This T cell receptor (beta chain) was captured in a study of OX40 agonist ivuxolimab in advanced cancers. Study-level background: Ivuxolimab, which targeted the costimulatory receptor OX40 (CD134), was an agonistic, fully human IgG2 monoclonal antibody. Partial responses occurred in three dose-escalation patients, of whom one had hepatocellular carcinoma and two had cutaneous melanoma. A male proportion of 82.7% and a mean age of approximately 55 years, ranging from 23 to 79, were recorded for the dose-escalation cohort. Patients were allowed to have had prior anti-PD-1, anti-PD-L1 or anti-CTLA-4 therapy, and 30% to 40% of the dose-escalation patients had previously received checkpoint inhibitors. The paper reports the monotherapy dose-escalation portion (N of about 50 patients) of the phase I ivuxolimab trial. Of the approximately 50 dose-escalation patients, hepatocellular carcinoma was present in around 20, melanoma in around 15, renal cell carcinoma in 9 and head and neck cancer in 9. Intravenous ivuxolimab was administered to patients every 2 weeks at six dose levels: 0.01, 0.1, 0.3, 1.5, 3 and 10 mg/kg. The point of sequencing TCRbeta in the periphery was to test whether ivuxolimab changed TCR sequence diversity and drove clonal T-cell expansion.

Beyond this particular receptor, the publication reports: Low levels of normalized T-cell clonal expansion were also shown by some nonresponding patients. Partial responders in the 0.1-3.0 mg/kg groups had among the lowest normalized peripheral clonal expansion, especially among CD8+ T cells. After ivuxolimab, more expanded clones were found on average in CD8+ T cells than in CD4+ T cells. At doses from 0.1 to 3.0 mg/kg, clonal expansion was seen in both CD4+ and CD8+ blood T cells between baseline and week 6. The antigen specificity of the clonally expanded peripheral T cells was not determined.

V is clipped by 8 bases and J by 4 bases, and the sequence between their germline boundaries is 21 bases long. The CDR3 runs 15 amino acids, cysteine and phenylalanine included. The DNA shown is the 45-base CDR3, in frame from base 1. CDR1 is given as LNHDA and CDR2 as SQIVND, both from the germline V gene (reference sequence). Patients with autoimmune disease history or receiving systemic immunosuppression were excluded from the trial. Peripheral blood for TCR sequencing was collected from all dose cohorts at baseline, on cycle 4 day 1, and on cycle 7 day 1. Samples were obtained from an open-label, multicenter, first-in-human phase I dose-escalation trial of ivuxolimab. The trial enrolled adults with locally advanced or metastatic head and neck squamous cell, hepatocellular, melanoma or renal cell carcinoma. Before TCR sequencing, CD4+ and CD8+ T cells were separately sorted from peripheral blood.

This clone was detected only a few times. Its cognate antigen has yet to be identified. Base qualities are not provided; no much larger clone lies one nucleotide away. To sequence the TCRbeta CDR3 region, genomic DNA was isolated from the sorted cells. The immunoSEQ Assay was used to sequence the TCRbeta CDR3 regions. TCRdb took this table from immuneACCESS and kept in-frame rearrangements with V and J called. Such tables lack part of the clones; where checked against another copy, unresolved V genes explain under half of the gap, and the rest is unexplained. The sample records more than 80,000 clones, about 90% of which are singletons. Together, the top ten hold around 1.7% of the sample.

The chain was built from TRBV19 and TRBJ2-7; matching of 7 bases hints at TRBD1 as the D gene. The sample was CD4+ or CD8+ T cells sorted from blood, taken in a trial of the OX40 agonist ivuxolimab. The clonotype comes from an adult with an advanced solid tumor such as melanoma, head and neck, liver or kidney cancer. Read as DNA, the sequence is TGTGCCAGTCAAAAGGAGGGGACAGCAGTTTACGAGCAGTACTTC. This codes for CASQKEGTAVYEQYF.